The 16 T cell receptor beta chains reported below all come from one sample, sequenced in a study of T-cell memory formation after mild COVID-19. In TCRdb, the 5' RACE reads were re-called with MiXCR into one record per CDR3 protein. The top ten clones hold approximately 3.4% of a sample with more than 200,000 distinct CDR3 sequences, around 15% of them seen once. Sample: PBMCs or a T cell subset sorted from them (not recorded which). Receptors were obtained from a man aged 18 to 29 who had mild COVID-19 (a few samples of this study predate the infection). Cell type and time point are not known.

This clonotype was seen only a few times. The chain links TRBV6-1 to TRBJ2-7, with 8 bases matching TRBD2. The CDR3 runs to 18 residues. Per the germline V gene, CDR1 is MNHNS and CDR2 is SASEGT. V was clipped by 6 bases and J by 2 bases; unmatched bases: 18. The CDR3 is CASSLPRGGGGNPYEQYV. In DNA, the CDR3 is TGTGCCAGCAGCCTCCCGAGGGGTGGCGGGGGGAACCCCTACGAGCAGTACGTC.

This clonotype was recorded a few times. This sequence joins TRBV12-3 or TRBV12-4 and TRBJ2-1, with a weak D call TRBD2 (5 bases). This CDR3 contains 17 residues. Trimming removed 2 bases from V and 5 bases from J, with 19 bases in between. DNA for the CDR3: TGTGCCAGCAGTTTAAGGCAATCCGGCCGAGGGAACAATGAGCAGTTCTTC. It encodes CASSLRQSGRGNNEQFF.

This chain joins TRBV18 and TRBJ2-6, with TRBD1 identical over 8 bases. Germline V lookup: CDR1 KGHSH, CDR2 LQKENI. CDR3 length equals 17 residues. J gave up 0 bases and V 3 bases, and 4 bases lay outside the gene matches. For the CDR3, the DNA is TGTGCCAGCTCACCGGGACAGGCAAGCTCTGGGGCCAACGTCCTGACTTTC. This gives the protein CASSPGQASSGANVLTF. The whole variable domain, filled in from reference TRBV18 and TRBJ2-6, reads NAGVMQNPRHLVRRRGQEARLRCSPMKGHSHVYWYRQLPEEGLKFMVYLQKENIIDESGMPKERFSAEFPKEGPSILRIQQVVRGDSAAYFCASSPGQASSGANVLTFGAGSRLTVL.

In its sample, this clonotype was seen many times. The V and J genes are TRBV20-1 and TRBJ2-5, with a tentative D call TRBD2 (6 bases). CDR1 and CDR2 from the germline V gene are DFQATT and SNEGSKA (reference sequence). This CDR3 has 13 residues. Trimming removed 5 bases from V and 4 bases from J, with 14 bases in between. The CDR3 region is CSARDSLTETQYF. The CDR3 DNA is TGCAGTGCTCGGGACTCCTTAACAGAGACCCAGTACTTC.

This clonotype was observed a few times. This rearrangement joins TRBV5-1 to TRBJ2-5, with TRBD2 identical over 10 bases. This CDR3 spans 17 amino acids. The junction had 10 bases not matched to a gene; V was cut back by 0 bases and J by 5 bases. Germline CDR1 is SGHRS and CDR2 is YFSETQ. The CDR3 nucleotides are TGCGCCAGCAGCTTGGGCACCAAGCGGGGGGGCCTTGAGACCCAGTACTTC. Translated: CASSLGTKRGGLETQYF.

This clonotype was seen more than once but under ten times. Relative to the germline gene, one junction end is altered; a read error may explain this. The genes are TRBV7-9 and TRBJ2-4; TRBD2 matches at 13 bases. Germline lookup yields CDR1 SEHNR and CDR2 FQNEAQ (reference sequence). The CDR3 has 14 amino acids. The CDR3 reads CASTPGTSGDQHHF. CDR3 nucleotides: TGTGCCAGCACCCCTGGGACTAGCGGGGATCAGCACCACTTC.

V gene TRBV5-1 combines with J gene TRBJ2-5, with D perhaps TRBD1 (6 bases). This CDR3 region has 14 residues. The ends were cut back, 0 bases at V and 5 bases at J, with 11 bases in the middle. Germline V gene data show CDR1 as SGHRS and CDR2 as YFSETQ. The CDR3 nucleotides read TGCGCCAGCAGCTTGGGACAGGCGAGGGAGACCCAGTACTTC. Its protein is CASSLGQARETQYF.

This chain links TRBV18 with TRBJ2-1, with TRBD1 matching 11 bases. V dropped 5 bases and J dropped 10; count of bases not matched to a gene: 16. The length of the CDR3 is 17 residues. Germline values: CDR1 KGHSH, CDR2 LQKENI. The DNA for the CDR3 is TGTGCCAGCTCAATCAGTACCGGACAGGGGGCGTTTGGCGAGCAGTTCTTC. Its translation is CASSISTGQGAFGEQFF.

This clonotype was seen only a few times. The V and J genes are TRBV5-6 and TRBJ1-4; 8 bases align to TRBD1. CDR3 length equals 17 residues. V gave up 3 bases and J gave up 0 bases; unmatched junction bases: 7. From germline, CDR1 is SGHDT and CDR2 YYEEEE. The CDR3 region is CASSSGTGTSTNEKLFF. As DNA, the CDR3 is TGTGCCAGCAGCTCCGGGACAGGTACCTCAACTAATGAAAAACTGTTTTTT.

Only a few counts were recorded for this clonotype. The CDR3 DNA follows: TGTGCCAGCAGCGGCCAGGGGCCGCGTCTCTCGCCCCTCCACTTT. Its protein product is CASSGQGPRLSPLHF. The chain links TRBV7-2 to TRBJ1-6; possible D gene TRBD1, 6 bases. V gave up 5 bases and J gave up 13 bases, with 21 bases separating them. Germline V gene data show CDR1 as SGHTA and CDR2 as FQGNSA. The CDR3 runs 15 residues. Full variable domain (remainder filled in from reference TRBV7-2 and TRBJ1-6): GAGVSQSPSNKVTEKGKDVELRCDPISGHTALYWYRQSLGQGLEFLIYFQGNSAPDKSGLPSDRFSAERTGGSVSTLTIQRTQQEDSAVYLCASSGQGPRLSPLHFGNGTRLTVT.

The chain carries TRBV12-3 or TRBV12-4 and TRBJ2-3; 8 positions agree with TRBD2. With V trimmed by 4 bases and J by 1 base, 7 bases remained unmatched. This CDR3 spans 16 amino acids. In DNA, the CDR3 is TGTGCCAGCAGTTCCCTCGGAGCGGGGGGCACAGATACGCAGTATTTT. As protein: CASSSLGAGGTDTQYF.

This chain links TRBV28 with TRBJ1-1, with 9 bases fitting TRBD1. This CDR3 has 13 residues. V lost 4 bases to trimming and J lost 5 bases; unmatched junction nucleotides: 2. Per germline, CDR1 MDHEN and CDR2 SYDVKM. In DNA, the CDR3 is TGTGCCAGCAGTTACAGGGGGCGTACTGAAGCTTTCTTT. Translating gives CASSYRGRTEAFF.

This clonotype was seen only a few times. The chain recombines TRBV7-3 with TRBJ2-7; 8 bases are shared with TRBD1. The CDR3 has 13 amino acids. V gave up 2 bases and J gave up 5 bases; unmatched junction bases: 2. The V gene's germline CDR1 is SGHTA and CDR2 FQGTGA. The CDR3 DNA is TGTGCCAGCAGCTTACAGGGGGCCCACGAGCAGTACTTC. This encodes CASSLQGAHEQYF.

This clonotype came up many times. The chain carries TRBV20-1 and TRBJ1-2, with a tentative D call TRBD1 (5 bases). The germline V gene encodes CDR1 DFQATT and CDR2 SNEGSKA (reference sequence). The ends were cut back, 3 bases at V and 8 bases at J, with 16 bases in the middle. There are 13 residues in the CDR3. The CDR3 region has the DNA TGCAGTGCTAGCGCGCGGGGACTAGGGGGCTACACCTTC. It translates to CSASARGLGGYTF.

This clonotype was seen a handful of times. The CDR3 DNA sequence: TGTGCCAGCAGAACACTTGGGTTAGTCAATGAGCAGTTCTTC. Amino acids: CASRTLGLVNEQFF. This chain links TRBV12-3 or TRBV12-4 with TRBJ2-1; D is ambiguous. The CDR3 extends over 14 amino acids. Trimming left V 6 bases short and J 6 bases short, with 15 bases between.

This clonotype was detected only a few times. The chain joins TRBV20-1 to TRBJ2-3, with D unclear. CDR1 DFQATT and CDR2 SNEGSKA come from the germline V gene (reference sequence). V gave up 0 bases and J gave up 2 bases, with 6 bases separating them. This CDR3 is built from 13 residues. DNA of the CDR3: TGCAGTGCTAGAGATGAAGACACAGATACGCAGTATTTT. Protein: CSARDEDTDTQYF.